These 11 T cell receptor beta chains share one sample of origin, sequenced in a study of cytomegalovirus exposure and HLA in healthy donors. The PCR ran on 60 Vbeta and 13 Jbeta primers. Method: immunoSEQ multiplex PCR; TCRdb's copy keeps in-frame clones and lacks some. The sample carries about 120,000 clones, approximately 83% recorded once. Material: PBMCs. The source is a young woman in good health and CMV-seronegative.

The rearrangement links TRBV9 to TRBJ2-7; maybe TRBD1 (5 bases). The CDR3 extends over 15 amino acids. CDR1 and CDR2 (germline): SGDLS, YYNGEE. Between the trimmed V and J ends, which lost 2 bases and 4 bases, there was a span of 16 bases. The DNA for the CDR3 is TGTGCCAGCAGCGTTTTCGCCTTGGGGCCGTACGAGCAGTACTTC. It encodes CASSVFALGPYEQYF. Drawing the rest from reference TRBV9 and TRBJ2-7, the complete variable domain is DSGVTQTPKHLITATGQRVTLRCSPRSGDLSVYWYQQSLDQGLQFLIQYYNGEERAKGNILERFSAQQFPDLHSELNLSSLELGDSALYFCASSVFALGPYEQYFGPGTRLTVT.

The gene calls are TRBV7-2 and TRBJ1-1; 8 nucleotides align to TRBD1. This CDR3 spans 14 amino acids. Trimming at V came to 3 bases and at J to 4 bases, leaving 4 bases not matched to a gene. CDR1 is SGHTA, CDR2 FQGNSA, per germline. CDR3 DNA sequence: TGTGCCAGCAGCTTGGACAGGGAGGTCACTGAAGCTTTCTTT. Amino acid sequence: CASSLDREVTEAFF.

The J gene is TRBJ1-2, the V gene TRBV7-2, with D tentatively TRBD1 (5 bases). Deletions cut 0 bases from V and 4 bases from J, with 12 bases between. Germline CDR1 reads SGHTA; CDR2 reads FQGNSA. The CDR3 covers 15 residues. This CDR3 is CASSLAGGSAYGYTF. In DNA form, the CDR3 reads TGTGCCAGCAGCTTAGCGGGGGGTTCTGCCTATGGCTACACCTTC.

The chain's CDR3 is CASSGDSLNYGYTF. CDR3 nucleotides: TGTGCCAGCAGTGGGGACAGCCTTAACTATGGCTACACCTTC. J is TRBJ1-2 and V is TRBV28; 7 nucleotides align to TRBD1. The CDR3 consists of 14 residues. V trimming: 5 bases; J trimming: 1 base; junction bases outside the gene matches: 4. The germline V gene has CDR1 MDHEN and CDR2 SYDVKM.

The CDR3 is CASSVEAEGGTQYF. The CDR3 DNA reads as TGTGCCAGCAGCGTAGAGGCGGAGGGAGGGACCCAGTACTTC. The J gene is TRBJ2-5, the V gene TRBV9, with TRBD2 as a possible D gene (6 bases). There are 14 residues in the CDR3. The V and J ends lost 0 bases and 7 bases respectively, with 13 bases between them. Germline V gene data show CDR1 as SGDLS and CDR2 as YYNGEE.

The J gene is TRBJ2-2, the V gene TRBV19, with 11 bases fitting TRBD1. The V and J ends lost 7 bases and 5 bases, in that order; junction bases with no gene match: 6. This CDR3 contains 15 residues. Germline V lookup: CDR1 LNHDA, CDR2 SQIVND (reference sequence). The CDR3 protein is CASTDRGRGTGELFF. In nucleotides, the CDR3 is TGTGCCAGTACGGACAGGGGGCGCGGAACCGGGGAGCTGTTTTTT.

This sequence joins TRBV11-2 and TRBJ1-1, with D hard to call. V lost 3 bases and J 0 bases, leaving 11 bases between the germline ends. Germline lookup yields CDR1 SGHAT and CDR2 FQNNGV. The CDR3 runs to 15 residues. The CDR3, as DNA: TGTGCCAGCAGCTTTACGGCAGGCATGAACACTGAAGCTTTCTTT. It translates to CASSFTAGMNTEAFF.

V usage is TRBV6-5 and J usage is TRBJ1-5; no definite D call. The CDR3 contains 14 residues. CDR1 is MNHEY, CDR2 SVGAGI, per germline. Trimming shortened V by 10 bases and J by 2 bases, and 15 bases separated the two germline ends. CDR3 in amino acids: CATYSGSGNQPQHF. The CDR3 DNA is TGTGCCACCTATTCGGGAAGCGGCAATCAGCCCCAGCATTTT.

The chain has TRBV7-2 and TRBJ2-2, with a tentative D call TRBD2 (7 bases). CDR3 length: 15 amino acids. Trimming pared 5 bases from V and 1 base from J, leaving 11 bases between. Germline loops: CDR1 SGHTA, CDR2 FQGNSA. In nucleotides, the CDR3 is TGTGCCAGCAGCCCGAGGGGGGGGAACACCGGGGAGCTGTTTTTT. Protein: CASSPRGGNTGELFF.

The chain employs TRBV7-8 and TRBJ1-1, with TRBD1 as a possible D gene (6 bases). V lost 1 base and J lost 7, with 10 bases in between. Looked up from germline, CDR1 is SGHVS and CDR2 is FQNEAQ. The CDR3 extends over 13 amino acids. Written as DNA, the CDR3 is TGTGCCAGCAGCTTAGTGGCAGGGGATGAAGCTTTCTTT. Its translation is CASSLVAGDEAFF.

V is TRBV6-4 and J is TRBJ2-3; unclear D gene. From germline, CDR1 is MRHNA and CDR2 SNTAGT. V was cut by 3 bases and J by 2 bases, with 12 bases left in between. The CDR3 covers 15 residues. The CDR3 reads CASSEAGSLTDTQYF. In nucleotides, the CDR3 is TGTGCCAGCAGTGAGGCAGGCAGCCTCACAGATACGCAGTATTTT.